This TCR beta chain was found in a study of CD8+CD57+ T cells in acquired aplastic anemia. Investigators profiled TCR beta VDJ and CDR3 from genomic DNA template. Each CDR3 protein is one row after TCRdb ran MiXCR on the reads. The sample lists about 190,000 distinct CDR3 sequences, more than 45% occurring once. Selection for sequencing was limited to patients who had shown CD8+CD57+ cell expansion by flow cytometry. This TCR was recovered from a human donor with aplastic anemia. Material for sequencing was sorted CD4+, CD8+, or CD8+CD57+ T cells (not recorded which) from PBMCs.

The CDR3 DNA reads TGCGCCAGCAGTGGGGGCAGCGGGGGCGCTGGGACCCAGTACTTC. This encodes CASSGGSGGAGTQYF. The chain joins TRBV10-1 to TRBJ2-5; 8 nucleotides match TRBD2. The V gene's germline CDR1 is WNHNN and CDR2 SYGVQD (reference sequence). V gave up 4 bases and J gave up 7 bases; unmatched junction bases: 11. The CDR3 runs to 15 residues.